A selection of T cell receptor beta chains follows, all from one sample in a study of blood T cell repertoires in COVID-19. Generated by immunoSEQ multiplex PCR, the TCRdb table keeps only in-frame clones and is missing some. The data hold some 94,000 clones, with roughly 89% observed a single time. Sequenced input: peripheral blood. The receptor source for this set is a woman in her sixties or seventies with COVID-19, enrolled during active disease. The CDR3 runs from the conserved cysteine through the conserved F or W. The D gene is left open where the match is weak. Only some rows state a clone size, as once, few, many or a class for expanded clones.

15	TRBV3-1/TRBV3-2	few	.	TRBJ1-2	CASSQDAGLGYGYTF	TGTGCCAGCAGCCAAGATGCGGGGCTAGGGTATGGCTACACCTTC
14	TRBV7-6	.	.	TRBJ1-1	CASSLGAMNTEAFF	TGTGCCAGCAGCTTAGGAGCTATGAACACTGAAGCTTTCTTT
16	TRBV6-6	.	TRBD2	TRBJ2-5	CASIPQMGLAEETQYF	TGTGCCAGCATCCCTCAAATGGGACTAGCGGAAGAGACCCAGTACTTC
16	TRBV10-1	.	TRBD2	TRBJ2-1	CASSGDLAGDYNEQFF	TGCGCCAGCAGTGGGGATCTAGCGGGGGACTACAATGAGCAGTTCTTC
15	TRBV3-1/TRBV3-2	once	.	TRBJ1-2	CASSSVTASNYGYTF	TGTGCCAGCAGCTCTGTGACAGCTAGTAACTATGGCTACACCTTC
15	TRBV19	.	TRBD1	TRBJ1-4	CASHHLGQPNEKLFF	TGTGCCAGCCACCATCTGGGACAGCCTAATGAAAAACTGTTTTTT
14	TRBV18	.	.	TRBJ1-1	CASSPGQESTEAFF	TGTGCCAGCTCACCAGGACAAGAAAGCACTGAAGCTTTCTTT
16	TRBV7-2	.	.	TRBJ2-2	CASSPHSLTNTGELFF	TGTGCCAGCAGCCCCCACAGCCTTACGAACACCGGGGAGCTGTTTTTT
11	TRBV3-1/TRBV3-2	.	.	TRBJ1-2	CASSANGGYTF	TGTGCCAGCAGCGCGAATGGTGGCTACACCTTC
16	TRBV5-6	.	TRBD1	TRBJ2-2	CASSRPWTGSTGELFF	TGTGCCAGCAGCCGACCTTGGACAGGGTCCACCGGGGAGCTGTTTTTT
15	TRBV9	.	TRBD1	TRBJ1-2	CASSVDRDRGYGYTF	TGTGCCAGCAGCGTAGATAGGGACAGGGGCTATGGCTACACCTTC
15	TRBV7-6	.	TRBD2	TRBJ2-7	CASSLARGLAYEQYF	TGTGCCAGCAGCTTAGCGCGGGGACTAGCCTACGAGCAGTACTTC
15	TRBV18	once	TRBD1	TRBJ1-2	CASSPLGTGRYGYTF	TGTGCCAGCTCACCGTTAGGGACAGGGCGCTATGGCTACACCTTC
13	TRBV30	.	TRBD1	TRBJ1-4	CAWKGQGDEKLFF	TGTGCCTGGAAGGGACAGGGTGATGAAAAACTGTTTTTT
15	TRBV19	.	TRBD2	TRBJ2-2	CASKGLAGSTGELFF	TGTGCCAGTAAAGGACTAGCGGGTTCCACCGGGGAGCTGTTTTTT
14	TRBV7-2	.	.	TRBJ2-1	CASSFSLASDEQFF	TGTGCCAGCAGCTTTTCACTAGCATCGGATGAGCAGTTCTTC
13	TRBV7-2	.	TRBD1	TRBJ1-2	CASSLRQGNGYTF	TGTGCCAGCAGCCTTCGACAGGGCAATGGCTACACCTTC
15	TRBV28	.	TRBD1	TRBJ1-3	CASSFKGQGGNTIYF	TGTGCCAGCAGTTTTAAGGGACAGGGTGGAAACACCATATATTTT
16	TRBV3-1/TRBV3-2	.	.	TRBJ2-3	CASSQNPGGLTDTQYF	TGTGCCAGCAGCCAAAACCCTGGGGGCTTGACAGATACGCAGTATTTT
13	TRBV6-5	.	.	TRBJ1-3	CASSYGGGNTIYF	TGTGCCAGCAGTTACGGGGGCGGAAACACCATATATTTT
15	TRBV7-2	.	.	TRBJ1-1	CASRGTGSVATEAFF	TGTGCCAGCAGGGGCACGGGGTCGGTGGCCACTGAAGCTTTCTTT
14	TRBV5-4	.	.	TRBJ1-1	CASSLAHGGTEAFF	TGTGCCAGCAGCTTGGCCCACGGGGGCACTGAAGCTTTCTTT
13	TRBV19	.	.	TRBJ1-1	CASEAFLNTEAFF	TGTGCCAGTGAGGCTTTCTTGAACACTGAAGCTTTCTTT